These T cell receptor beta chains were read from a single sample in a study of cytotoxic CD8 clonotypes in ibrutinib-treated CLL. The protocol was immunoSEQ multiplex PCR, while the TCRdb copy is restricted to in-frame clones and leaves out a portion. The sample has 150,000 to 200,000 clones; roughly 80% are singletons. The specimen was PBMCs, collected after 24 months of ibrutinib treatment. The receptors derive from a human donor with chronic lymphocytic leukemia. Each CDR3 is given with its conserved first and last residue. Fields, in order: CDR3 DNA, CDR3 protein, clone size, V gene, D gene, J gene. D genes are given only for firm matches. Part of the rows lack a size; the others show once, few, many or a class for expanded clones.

TGTGCCAGCAGCACCAGCGGGTCGCCGGGGGCTTTCTTT,CASSTSGSPGAFF,once,TRBV7-2,NA,TRBJ1-1
TGTGCCAGCAGTGTGGGGACGCGGGGCTACACCTTC,CASSVGTRGYTF,NA,TRBV28,NA,TRBJ1-2
TGTGCCAGCAGTTTATCATTGGGACTTGAGCAGTTCTTC,CASSLSLGLEQFF,NA,TRBV28,NA,TRBJ2-1
TGTGCCAGCAGTACCGGACGCCTTTTCAATCAGCCCCAGCATTTT,CASSTGRLFNQPQHF,NA,TRBV28,NA,TRBJ1-5
TGTGCCAGCAGCACCCATTCGGGACTAGCGGCCGGGGAGCTGTTTTTT,CASSTHSGLAAGELFF,NA,TRBV7-3,TRBD2,TRBJ2-2
TGTGCCAGCAGTGATATGGGGAGGAAATCAGGCTACACCTTC,CASSDMGRKSGYTF,NA,TRBV6-4,NA,TRBJ1-2
TGTGCCAGCAGCTCTCTAGCGGTGGGGAGCACAGATACGCAGTATTTT,CASSSLAVGSTDTQYF,NA,TRBV7-2,TRBD2,TRBJ2-3
TGTGCCAGCAGCTTAGACAGGGGATCTGGAAACACCATATATTTT,CASSLDRGSGNTIYF,NA,TRBV7-6,TRBD1,TRBJ1-3
TGTGCCAGCAGTGAAGACGGGGGAGGCTACACAGATACGCAGTATTTT,CASSEDGGGYTDTQYF,NA,TRBV6-1,NA,TRBJ2-3
TGTGCCAGCAGCCAACGTGGCCCTAGCGCCTTTTCCTACGAGCAGTACTTC,CASSQRGPSAFSYEQYF,NA,TRBV27,NA,TRBJ2-7
TGTGCCAGCAGCCCAATTGGTGGACTAGCGGGATCAATTACCTACAATGAGCAGTTCTTC,CASSPIGGLAGSITYNEQFF,NA,TRBV9,TRBD2,TRBJ2-1
TGTGCCAGCAGTTATAGGGGGGCGAACACTGAAGCTTTCTTT,CASSYRGANTEAFF,NA,TRBV6-5,NA,TRBJ1-1
TGTGCCAGCTCTCCTCCCGGGACCAAGGTCGGGTCGGCTTTCTTT,CASSPPGTKVGSAFF,NA,TRBV7-2,NA,TRBJ1-1
TGTGCCAGCAGCTTAGGCGCAGTCACAGATACGCAGTATTTT,CASSLGAVTDTQYF,NA,TRBV11-2,NA,TRBJ2-3
TGTGCCAGCAGCCGAGGGAATCAGCCCCAGCATTTT,CASSRGNQPQHF,NA,TRBV7-2,NA,TRBJ1-5
TGCGCCAGCAGCTCAGGGACTAGCGGCGACTCCTACAATGAGCAGTTCTTC,CASSSGTSGDSYNEQFF,few,TRBV5-1,TRBD2,TRBJ2-1
TGTGCCAGCAGGACTAGCGGGAGGGCCCGCAGAGAGACCCAGTACTTC,CASRTSGRARRETQYF,NA,TRBV7-2,TRBD2,TRBJ2-5
TGTGCCAGCAGTTTCCTGGGACTAGCTACCAACGGTCACAAGGATACGCAGTATTTT,CASSFLGLATNGHKDTQYF,NA,TRBV28,TRBD2,TRBJ2-3
TGTGCCAGCAGCTTACCGGGAGCGGGAAACACCATATATTTT,CASSLPGAGNTIYF,NA,TRBV7-6,NA,TRBJ1-3
TGTGCCAGCTTAGTCCCTTCAAACAATGAGCAGTTCTTC,CASLVPSNNEQFF,NA,TRBV28,NA,TRBJ2-1
TGTGCCAGTAGTCAACACCATCTAGGGACTAGCGGTTACAATGAGCAGTTCTTC,CASSQHHLGTSGYNEQFF,NA,TRBV19,TRBD2,TRBJ2-1
TGCGCCAGCAGCGAAACGGCCGGGAACACTGAAGCTTTCTTT,CASSETAGNTEAFF,NA,TRBV10-1,NA,TRBJ1-1
TGTGCCAGCTCACCCAATTACTCTGGAAACACCATATATTTT,CASSPNYSGNTIYF,NA,TRBV18,NA,TRBJ1-3
TGTGCCAGCAGTGATCGAGGGAATCCTAACTATGGCTACACCTTC,CASSDRGNPNYGYTF,NA,TRBV6-4,NA,TRBJ1-2
TGCGCCAGCAGCCAATTAGCGGCTAGCACAGATACGCAGTATTTT,CASSQLAASTDTQYF,NA,TRBV4-1,NA,TRBJ2-3
TGTGCCTGGAGGCCGGGACTAGACGCCGGGGAGCTGTTTTTT,CAWRPGLDAGELFF,NA,TRBV30,TRBD2,TRBJ2-2
TGCGCCAGCAGCTTAACGGGACTAGCCTACGAGCAGTACTTC,CASSLTGLAYEQYF,NA,TRBV5-1,TRBD2,TRBJ2-7
TGCGCCAGCAGCCAACCCGCGGGACAGGGAAATTCACCCCTCCACTTT,CASSQPAGQGNSPLHF,medium-sized,TRBV4-1,TRBD1,TRBJ1-6
TGTGCCAGCAGATTAGACAGGAACACTGAAGCTTTCTTT,CASRLDRNTEAFF,NA,TRBV7-3,NA,TRBJ1-1
TGTGCCAGCAGGCCAGGGGATCTTACAGGGGGCGGTGGCAATCAGCCCCAGCATTTT,CASRPGDLTGGGGNQPQHF,NA,TRBV28,TRBD1,TRBJ1-5
TGCGCCAGCTACTGGGTACTAGCCAAAAACATTCAGTACTTC,CASYWVLAKNIQYF,NA,TRBV10-1,NA,TRBJ2-4
TGCGCCAGCAGCTTGGCCGAGGGCGGTCAGCCCCAGCATTTT,CASSLAEGGQPQHF,NA,TRBV5-1,NA,TRBJ1-5
TGTGCCAGCAGCCAAGATACCCGAGCGAGAGAGACCCAGTACTTC,CASSQDTRARETQYF,NA,TRBV4-2,NA,TRBJ2-5
TGTGCCAGCTCACCAGAGGGCAGGGGTGGCAATCAGCCCCAGCATTTT,CASSPEGRGGNQPQHF,NA,TRBV18,NA,TRBJ1-5
TGTGCCAGCAGACTGCAGGGAGCAACCTACGAGCAGTACTTC,CASRLQGATYEQYF,NA,TRBV5-5,NA,TRBJ2-7
TGTGCCAGCTCTCCCGTCGGTGGAAACACCATATATTTT,CASSPVGGNTIYF,few,TRBV18,NA,TRBJ1-3
TGTGCCAGCAGAGGGGTAGCCAAAAACATTCAGTACTTC,CASRGVAKNIQYF,NA,TRBV2,NA,TRBJ2-4
TGCGCCAGCAGCTTGGGGTTTGGGGGTACTTGGGCTGAAGCTTTCTTT,CASSLGFGGTWAEAFF,NA,TRBV5-1,NA,TRBJ1-1
TGCAGCGTTGAAGTGGTCGGGAGGAAGAACTTC,CSVEVVGRKNF,few,TRBV29-1,TRBD2,TRBJ2-7
TGTGCCAGCAGTTACTCGTTACAGCACTCTGGAAACACCATATATTTT,CASSYSLQHSGNTIYF,NA,TRBV6-5,NA,TRBJ1-3
TGTGCCAGCAGCTTAGTCGGGGGGACTAGCAATCAGCCCCAGCATTTT,CASSLVGGTSNQPQHF,NA,TRBV7-2,NA,TRBJ1-5
TGTGCCAGCAGTGAAAATCGGTGGGGGACAGGGGGTTTCTCTGGAAACACCATATATTTT,CASSENRWGTGGFSGNTIYF,NA,TRBV6-1,TRBD1,TRBJ1-3
TGTGCCAGCAGCGTAGGACTAGCGGGGACCTACGAGCAGTACTTC,CASSVGLAGTYEQYF,once,TRBV9,TRBD2,TRBJ2-7
TGTGCCACCAGCAGACGTGGGACAGCCTCTGGAAACACCATATATTTT,CATSRRGTASGNTIYF,once,TRBV15,TRBD1,TRBJ1-3
TGTGCCAGTAGCAACCGCCGGGACATCACCCCAGGCTTCTTT,CASSNRRDITPGFF,NA,TRBV19,NA,TRBJ1-1
TGCAGCGTTGATGATGCTAACTATGGCTACACCTTC,CSVDDANYGYTF,few,TRBV29-1,NA,TRBJ1-2
TGCGCCAGCAGCCCCGACCCAAGTGGGCGCAGTAACATTCAGTACTTC,CASSPDPSGRSNIQYF,NA,TRBV4-1,NA,TRBJ2-4
TGTGCCAGTAGCCGCGGCATCAACGCCTATGGCTACACCTTC,CASSRGINAYGYTF,few,TRBV19,NA,TRBJ1-2
TGTGCCAGCAGTTTAGTCCTTGGTGAAAAACTGTTTTTT,CASSLVLGEKLFF,NA,TRBV28,NA,TRBJ1-4
TGTGCCAGCAGCTTAACGGCGGGAGGGCCAAAGCAGTACTTC,CASSLTAGGPKQYF,NA,TRBV7-3,TRBD2,TRBJ2-7
TGTGCCAGCAGCGTAGACCCGACAGGGGGCGGTAATCAGCCCCAGCATTTT,CASSVDPTGGGNQPQHF,NA,TRBV9,TRBD1,TRBJ1-5
TGTGCCAGCAGCGTACAGGGGGCGCTTGGGGCCAACGTCCTGACTTTC,CASSVQGALGANVLTF,NA,TRBV7-9,TRBD1,TRBJ2-6
TGTGCCAGCAGCTTGACCCCCCAAGAGACCCAGTACTTC,CASSLTPQETQYF,NA,TRBV7-2,NA,TRBJ2-5
TGCGCCAGCAGCGGTACTGCGGCAGGGGCTAACTATGGCTACACCTTC,CASSGTAAGANYGYTF,NA,TRBV5-1,NA,TRBJ1-2
TGTGCCAGCAGCAGGGGCTATGGCTACACCTTC,CASSRGYGYTF,NA,TRBV27,NA,TRBJ1-2